Listed here are 32 T cell receptor beta chains from one sample, sequenced in a study of graft-versus-host responses after intestinal transplantation (dated by TCRdb to the early 2020s). The method behind the library was the immunoSEQ multiplex PCR assay. TCRdb holds this immuneACCESS table with in-frame rearrangements only. Some clones are missing; in checked studies, unresolved V genes explain under half, and the rest has no known cause. In this sample the table shows over 85,000 clones, 75% to 95% of which occur a single time. The ten largest clones add up to approximately 0.18% of the sample. Antigens for these TCRs are unknown. The sample's time point label, decoded: cells obtained before transplantation from donor or recipient. This specimen consisted of unstimulated CD4+ T cells sorted from spleen or lymph node cells, obtained before transplant. These receptors were obtained from a human donor who was the organ donor for an intestinal transplant.

As concerns this clone: The sample holds other DNA sequences that translate to the same CDR3. J is TRBJ2-7 and V is TRBV6-1; 7 bases line up with TRBD1. The germline V gene encodes CDR1 MNHNS and CDR2 SASEGT. This CDR3 has 11 residues. After removal of 9 bases from V and 4 bases from J, the junction contained 3 bases not matched to a gene. The CDR3 DNA sequence: TGTGCCAGTGGGACAGATTACGAGCAGTACTTC. Residues: CASGTDYEQYF.

The chain uses TRBV29-1 and TRBJ1-2; perhaps TRBD1 as D (6 bases). The CDR3 contains 13 residues. Germline-derived CDR1 and CDR2 are SQVTM and ANQGSEA. V gave up 4 bases and J gave up 5 bases, with 14 bases separating them. In DNA form, the CDR3 reads TGCAGCGTTGGTCAGGGGAGTCCTTATGGCTACACCTTC. Its translation: CSVGQGSPYGYTF.

The rearrangement links TRBV4-1 to TRBJ1-1; D is perhaps TRBD1 (5 bases). CDR1 and CDR2 from the germline V gene are MGHRA and YSYEKL. The CDR3 extends over 14 amino acids. The ends were cut back, 5 bases at V and 1 base at J, with 11 bases in the middle. CDR3 nucleotide sequence: TGCGCCAGCAGCGACACAGGACGGAACACTGAAGCTTTCTTT. This sequence encodes CASSDTGRNTEAFF.

The chain has TRBV10-3 and TRBJ1-1; D is unclear. Deletions cut 4 bases from V and 1 base from J, with 10 bases between. CDR3 length: 14 residues. Germline V gene data show CDR1 as ENHRY and CDR2 as SYGVKD. CDR3 sequence reads: CAISASVRNTEAFF. CDR3 DNA: TGTGCCATCAGTGCTTCGGTTCGGAACACTGAAGCTTTCTTT.

V usage is TRBV19 and J usage is TRBJ1-4; D not certain. The CDR3 is 15 amino acids. V was trimmed by 2 bases and J by 6 bases, leaving 13 bases between them. Germline CDR1 reads LNHDA; CDR2 reads SQIVND (reference sequence). CDR3 sequence reads: CASSITGGLHEKLFF. The DNA of the CDR3 is TGTGCCAGTAGTATAACTGGAGGTCTCCATGAAAAACTGTTTTTT.

This chain links TRBV11-1 with TRBJ2-7; TRBD1 agrees at 8 bases. Germline V gives CDR1 SGHAT, CDR2 FQDESV (reference sequence). The CDR3 has 13 residues. The junction had 3 bases not matched to a gene; V was cut back by 5 bases and J by 3 bases. CDR3 protein: CASSLDRGYEQYF. The CDR3, as DNA: TGTGCCAGCAGCCTAGACAGGGGCTACGAGCAGTACTTC.

The gene calls are TRBV28 and TRBJ2-5; TRBD2 matches at 8 bases. There are 16 residues in the CDR3. The V segment lost 3 bases and the J segment 6 bases; nucleotides outside the gene matches: 12. Germline CDR1 reads MDHEN; CDR2 reads SYDVKM. CDR3 in amino acids: CASSFPPSSGSQTQYF. The CDR3 bases are TGTGCCAGCAGTTTCCCCCCCTCTAGCGGGTCACAGACCCAGTACTTC. The full variable domain, completed using reference TRBV28 and TRBJ2-5, is DVKVTQSSRYLVKRTGEKVFLECVQDMDHENMFWYRQDPGLGLRLIYFSYDVKMKEKGDIPEGYSVSREKKERFSLILESASTNQTSMYLCASSFPPSSGSQTQYFGPGTRLLVL.

V gene TRBV4-1 combines with J gene TRBJ2-1; D is perhaps TRBD1 (6 bases). V lost 3 bases, J lost 4 bases, and 25 bases lay in between. CDR1 MGHRA and CDR2 YSYEKL come from the germline V gene. There are 19 residues in the CDR3. The chain's CDR3 is CASSQHGQRVFTTYNEQFF. The CDR3, as DNA: TGCGCCAGCAGCCAGCACGGACAGAGAGTTTTTACAACATACAATGAGCAGTTCTTC.

The J gene is TRBJ2-7, the V gene TRBV18, with a weak D call TRBD2 (6 bases). Germline lookup yields CDR1 KGHSH and CDR2 LQKENI. CDR3 size: 12 residues. Trimming shortened V by 8 bases and J by 2 bases, and 10 bases separated the two germline ends. Written as DNA, the CDR3 is TGTGCCAGCGCGGCGGGAACCTACGAGCAGTACTTC. This codes for CASAAGTYEQYF.

This sequence joins TRBV27 and TRBJ2-5; D might be TRBD1 (6 bases). Germline V lookup: CDR1 MNHEY, CDR2 SMNVEV (reference sequence). The V end lost 2 bases, the J end lost 1 base, and 11 bases lay between the germline ends. CDR3 length: 15 amino acids. CDR3 region: CASSLIRGVQETQYF. As DNA, the CDR3 is TGTGCCAGCAGTTTAATCAGGGGTGTCCAAGAGACCCAGTACTTC.

The chain links TRBV11-1 to TRBJ1-1; tentative D call: TRBD1 (6 bases). Trimming stripped 4 bases from V and 0 bases from J, with 9 bases between. CDR1 is SGHAT, CDR2 FQDESV, per germline (reference sequence). The CDR3 contains 14 residues. The CDR3 loop is CASSWGTLNTEAFF. DNA for the CDR3: TGTGCCAGCAGCTGGGGGACACTGAACACTGAAGCTTTCTTT.

The CDR3 DNA follows: TGCGCCAGCAGCCACCCCCCGCCCCGGGACACTGAAGCTTTCTTT. Protein product: CASSHPPPRDTEAFF. V and J are TRBV4-1 and TRBJ1-1, with no clear D. V shed 3 bases and J shed 3 bases, with 14 bases lying between them. The length of the CDR3 is 15 residues. Germline CDR1 and CDR2: MGHRA and YSYEKL.

This chain uses TRBV6-1 with TRBJ1-5; the D gene is possibly TRBD1 (6 bases). Per germline, CDR1 MNHNS and CDR2 SASEGT. This CDR3 has 16 residues. The V end was cut by 0 bases, the J end by 5 bases, with 14 bases between. CDR3 sequence (DNA): TGTGCCAGCAGTGAAGCACCTGGACAGATTTATCAGCCCCAGCATTTT. This encodes CASSEAPGQIYQPQHF.

The chain has TRBV7-8 and TRBJ1-2; 10 bases map to TRBD1. The V gene end was trimmed by 5 bases and the J gene end by 3 bases; junction bases not matched to a gene: 3. CDR3 length: 14 residues. Germline V gene sequence: CDR1 SGHVS, CDR2 FQNEAQ. CDR3 in amino acids: CASSGGTGDYGYTF. The CDR3, as DNA: TGTGCCAGCAGCGGCGGGACAGGGGACTATGGCTACACCTTC.

This chain uses TRBV7-9 with TRBJ2-7; tentatively, D is TRBD1 (6 bases). There are 16 residues in the CDR3. Germline CDR1 is SEHNR and CDR2 is FQNEAQ (reference sequence). The ends were cut back, 1 base at V and 0 bases at J, with 13 bases in the middle. The CDR3 sequence: CASSLGAGEFSYEQYF. The CDR3 bases are TGTGCCAGCAGCTTAGGGGCAGGGGAATTCTCCTACGAGCAGTACTTC.

The J gene is TRBJ2-5, the V gene TRBV7-3, with 9 bases that match TRBD2. Losses at the gene ends were 5 bases for V and 4 bases for J; bases not matched to a gene: 8. Germline V gene data show CDR1 as SGHTA and CDR2 as FQGTGA. The CDR3 totals 15 residues. The CDR3 is CASSRGAGGRETQYF. In nucleotides, the CDR3 is TGTGCCAGCAGCCGGGGAGCGGGGGGTCGAGAGACCCAGTACTTC.

The J gene is TRBJ1-5, the V gene TRBV12-5; tentatively, D is TRBD1 (5 bases). CDR3 length: 14 amino acids. V lost 1 base and J 6 bases, leaving 10 bases between the germline ends. Germline V lookup: CDR1 LGHNT, CDR2 FRNRAP. This CDR3 reads CASGLEGLIQPQHF. The DNA for the CDR3 is TGTGCTAGTGGTTTGGAGGGGCTAATTCAGCCCCAGCATTTT.

This rearrangement joins TRBV28 to TRBJ2-3, with D possibly TRBD1 on 6 matching bases. The germline CDR1 and CDR2 sequences are MDHEN and SYDVKM. CDR3 length equals 15 residues. V dropped 6 bases and J dropped 2 bases, with 15 bases sitting between them. The DNA of the CDR3 is TGTGCCAGCAGCAGGGGAGTGGGAAACACAGATACGCAGTATTTT. This encodes CASSRGVGNTDTQYF.

V usage is TRBV10-3 and J usage is TRBJ1-2, with 10 bases lining up with TRBD1. This CDR3 has 16 residues. Germline CDR1 ENHRY, CDR2 SYGVKD. Unmatched junction bases numbered 10, after V lost 6 bases and J lost 3 bases. CDR3 amino acids: CAIRIMGQGPDYGYTF. The CDR3 region has the DNA TGTGCCATCAGGATAATGGGACAGGGGCCAGACTATGGCTACACCTTC.

The chain is built from TRBV30 and TRBJ2-1; 15 bases are a match to TRBD2. V dropped 3 bases and J dropped 10; count of bases not matched to a gene: 4. From germline, CDR1 is GTSNPN and CDR2 SVGIG (reference sequence). This CDR3 spans 14 amino acids. This chain's CDR3 is CAWSGLAGGREQFF. The CDR3 nucleotides are TGTGCCTGGAGCGGACTAGCGGGGGGGCGAGAGCAGTTCTTC.

The chain has TRBV28 and TRBJ2-7; TRBD1 aligns across 10 bases. V shed 7 bases, J shed 5 bases, and the junction held 8 bases outside the gene matches. Germline V gives CDR1 MDHEN, CDR2 SYDVKM. The CDR3 is 14 residues long. The CDR3 bases are TGTGCCAGCATCCCGGGACAGGGGAGCCACGAGCAGTACTTC. It encodes CASIPGQGSHEQYF. The full variable domain, rest sourced from reference TRBV28 and TRBJ2-7, is DVKVTQSSRYLVKRTGEKVFLECVQDMDHENMFWYRQDPGLGLRLIYFSYDVKMKEKGDIPEGYSVSREKKERFSLILESASTNQTSMYLCASIPGQGSHEQYFGPGTRLTVT.

The chain is built from TRBV7-9 and TRBJ2-3, with 8 bases fitting TRBD2. Germline V gene data show CDR1 as SEHNR and CDR2 as FQNEAQ (reference sequence). This CDR3 is built from 15 residues. V was clipped by 4 bases and J by 5 bases; unmatched bases: 8. The CDR3: CASSSERGWEDTQYF. The DNA for the CDR3 is TGTGCCAGCAGCTCCGAGCGGGGGTGGGAAGATACGCAGTATTTT.

The genes are TRBV7-2 and TRBJ2-7, with 8 bases lining up with TRBD1. The germline V gene has CDR1 SGHTA and CDR2 FQGNSA. The CDR3 is 13 residues long. The V and J ends lost 8 bases and 4 bases, in that order; junction bases with no gene match: 7. The CDR3 DNA sequence: TGTGCCAGCCTAGGGACAGGCAAATACGAGCAGTACTTC. Translation gives CASLGTGKYEQYF. Looking up the rest from reference TRBV7-2 and TRBJ2-7 gives the full variable domain: GAGVSQSPSNKVTEKGKDVELRCDPISGHTALYWYRQSLGQGLEFLIYFQGNSAPDKSGLPSDRFSAERTGGSVSTLTIQRTQQEDSAVYLCASLGTGKYEQYFGPGTRLTVT.

V usage is TRBV19 and J usage is TRBJ1-1; D is undetermined. This CDR3 is 13 amino acids long. Germline V gene sequence: CDR1 LNHDA, CDR2 SQIVND (reference sequence). Trimming took 5 bases from V and 3 from J, leaving 10 bases between them. CDR3 protein: CASSEYTDTEAFF. The DNA for the CDR3 is TGTGCCAGTAGTGAATATACGGACACTGAAGCTTTCTTT.

V is TRBV5-4 and J is TRBJ2-7; TRBD1 might be the D (7 bases). The CDR3 totals 13 residues. Germline V CDR1 and CDR2: SGHNT, YYREEE (reference sequence). V was pared by 4 bases and J by 4 bases, with 12 bases between. The CDR3 nucleotides read TGTGCCAGCAGCGCGGGACAGTTGTACGAGCAGTACTTC. This translates into CASSAGQLYEQYF.

The chain recombines TRBV7-6 with TRBJ1-6; D not resolved. This CDR3 spans 17 amino acids. Per germline, CDR1 SGHVS and CDR2 FNYEAQ. The V end lost 6 bases, the J end lost 6 bases, and 21 bases lay between the germline ends. In DNA form, the CDR3 reads TGTGCCAGCAGTTCAGCGGAGGCGGGGTTCTTTAATTCACCCCTCCACTTT. As protein: CASSSAEAGFFNSPLHF.

This rearrangement joins TRBV11-3 to TRBJ2-7, with a tentative D call TRBD2 (6 bases). Deletions cut 6 bases from V and 0 bases from J, with 6 bases between. There are 12 residues in the CDR3. Germline V gene lookup returns CDR1 SGHNT and CDR2 YENEEA. The CDR3 is CASRTSSYEQYF. The DNA for the CDR3 is TGTGCCAGCAGGACTAGCTCCTACGAGCAGTACTTC.

The genes are TRBV29-1 and TRBJ2-3, with TRBD1 identical over 10 bases. CDR1 SQVTM and CDR2 ANQGSEA come from the germline V gene. There are 14 residues in the CDR3. V gave up 8 bases and J gave up 4 bases; unmatched junction bases: 9. The CDR3 reads CSTWDRGASDTQYF. DNA of the CDR3: TGCAGCACCTGGGACAGGGGAGCGTCAGATACGCAGTATTTT.

This clone was seen more than once but under ten times. The chain uses TRBV7-9 and TRBJ1-2; perhaps TRBD1 as D (6 bases). CDR1 and CDR2 from the germline V gene are SEHNR and FQNEAQ (reference sequence). Between the trimmed V and J ends, which lost 1 base and 8 bases, there was a span of 14 bases. The CDR3 contains 14 residues. CDR3 DNA: TGTGCCAGCAGCTTAGTGGCAGGGGCGGACGGCTACACCTTC. Translated: CASSLVAGADGYTF.

The chain is built from TRBV6-5 and TRBJ1-1; TRBD1 aligns across 12 bases. CDR3 length: 15 residues. Trimming removed 2 bases from V and 6 bases from J; junction bases left unmatched: 4. The germline gives CDR1 MNHEY, CDR2 SVGAGI. CDR3 nucleotides: TGTGCCAGCAGTTACGGGACAGGGGGCGACCCTGAAGCTTTCTTT. It is translated as CASSYGTGGDPEAFF.

The chain combines TRBV5-1 with TRBJ2-7; a weak D match, TRBD2 (7 bases). V was trimmed by 2 bases and J by 7 bases, leaving 16 bases between them. CDR3 size: 14 residues. Germline values: CDR1 SGHRS, CDR2 YFSETQ. CDR3 region: CASSLRGGFEEQYF. The CDR3 DNA follows: TGCGCCAGCAGCTTAAGGGGGGGATTTGAGGAGCAGTACTTC.

This chain joins TRBV4-3 and TRBJ1-3, with D possibly being TRBD1 (5 bases). This CDR3 is 15 amino acids long. The germline gives CDR1 LGHNA, CDR2 YSLEER. V lost 3 bases and J 4 bases, leaving 13 bases between the germline ends. CDR3 in DNA: TGCGCCAGCAGCCAGAGCCTGGGACTGGGAAACACCATATATTTT. This gives the protein CASSQSLGLGNTIYF.